One and the same sample provided the 2 T cell receptor beta chains below, sequenced in a study of Graves' ophthalmopathy and Graves' hyperthyroidism. CDR3 regions of TCR beta were amplified from RNA transcripts. HTBI primers were employed in first-round RT-PCR, then a second-round multiplex PCR followed. Each CDR3 protein gets one entry after TCRdb re-called the multiplex PCR reads with MiXCR. The table has almost 750,000 distinct CDR3 sequences, around 40% seen once. Sequencing was carried out using peripheral blood. These receptor sequences come from an adult man with Graves' ophthalmopathy.

The chain couples TRBV9 to TRBJ1-1; TRBD1 is a possible D gene (6 bases). V was trimmed by 1 base and J by 8 bases, leaving 15 bases between them. CDR3 size: 14 residues. Germline CDR1 and CDR2: SGDLS and YYNGEE. In DNA, the CDR3 is TGTGCCAGCAGCGTAAGGAGGGGGAGGCAGGAAGCTTTCTTT. Its protein product is CASSVRRGRQEAFF. Variable domain in full (rest from reference TRBV9 and TRBJ1-1): DSGVTQTPKHLITATGQRVTLRCSPRSGDLSVYWYQQSLDQGLQFLIQYYNGEERAKGNILERFSAQQFPDLHSELNLSSLELGDSALYFCASSVRRGRQEAFFGQGTRLTVV.

V is TRBV7-6 and J is TRBJ1-1; the match to TRBD1 covers 9 bases. Per germline, CDR1 SGHVS and CDR2 FNYEAQ. This CDR3 spans 15 amino acids. Losses at the gene ends were 5 bases for V and 5 bases for J; bases not matched to a gene: 9. CDR3 bases: TGTGCCAGCAGCCAAGTTAGGACAGGGGTGACTGAAGCTTTCTTT. Translated: CASSQVRTGVTEAFF.